This entry lists 15 T cell receptor beta chains sequenced from one sample in a study of blood T cell repertoires in COVID-19. Generated by immunoSEQ multiplex PCR, the TCRdb table keeps only in-frame clones and is missing some. Here the sample spans hundreds of thousands of clones, about 85% being singletons. Input material: peripheral blood. These receptors were taken from a human donor in a cohort sampled during active COVID-19.

Here the CDR3 reads CASYREGSTDTQYF. Written as DNA, the CDR3 is TGCGCCTCGTACCGGGAGGGGTCCACAGATACGCAGTATTTT. The chain couples TRBV5-1 to TRBJ2-3; 8 nucleotides align to TRBD2. The V gene end was trimmed by 10 bases and the J gene end by 2 bases; junction bases not matched to a gene: 9. Germline V lookup: CDR1 SGHRS, CDR2 YFSETQ. The CDR3 is made up of 14 amino acids.

This chain links TRBV5-6 with TRBJ2-3; weak D call: TRBD1 (6 bases). The V gene's germline CDR1 is SGHDT and CDR2 YYEEEE. The V gene lost 4 bases and the J gene lost 11 bases, with 14 bases spanning the gap. The CDR3 has 12 residues. The CDR3 here is CASSIPQGRQYF. The CDR3 DNA is TGTGCCAGCAGCATCCCCCAGGGGAGGCAGTATTTT.

The J gene is TRBJ2-5, the V gene TRBV5-1; TRBD2 is a possible D gene (7 bases). In germline, CDR1 is SGHRS, CDR2 YFSETQ. V dropped 6 bases and J dropped 5 bases, with 17 bases sitting between them. This CDR3 region has 14 residues. The CDR3 is CASKGGPSAETQYF. The CDR3 region has the DNA TGCGCCAGCAAGGGGGGGCCCTCTGCCGAGACCCAGTACTTC.

This chain joins TRBV6-5 and TRBJ2-1; 11 nucleotides agree with TRBD2. The CDR3 length is 15 residues. CDR1 is MNHEY and CDR2 is SVGAGI in the germline V gene. The J segment lost 4 bases and the V segment lost 5 bases, leaving 4 bases of the junction unmatched. In nucleotides, the CDR3 is TGTGCCAGCAGTACCGGGACTAGCGGATACAATGAGCAGTTCTTC. Protein: CASSTGTSGYNEQFF.

This chain connects TRBV3-1 (or the pseudogene TRBV3-2) to TRBJ2-3; the D gene is possibly TRBD2 (5 bases). Germline CDR1 LGHDT, CDR2 YNNKEL (reference sequence). V lost 1 base to trimming and J lost 6 bases, with 11 bases between them. CDR3 length: 14 residues. CDR3 bases: TGTGCCAGCAGCCAAGCGCTAGCCGTGGATACGCAGTATTTT. This sequence encodes CASSQALAVDTQYF.

This clone was detected once. The chain joins TRBV28 to TRBJ2-3, with 9 bases lining up with TRBD2. V was pared by 5 bases and J by 4 bases, with 7 bases of the junction left unmatched. The CDR3 extends over 15 amino acids. The germline CDR1 and CDR2 sequences are MDHEN and SYDVKM. This chain's CDR3 is CASSLSGSRADTQYF. The DNA for the CDR3 is TGTGCCAGCAGTCTTAGCGGGAGTCGGGCAGATACGCAGTATTTT.

The rearrangement uses TRBV7-9 and TRBJ2-3; D is perhaps TRBD2 (6 bases). The CDR3 is 13 residues long. Germline CDR1 is SEHNR and CDR2 is FQNEAQ (reference sequence). The V end was cut by 6 bases, the J end by 4 bases, with 11 bases between. CDR3 region: CASSRGGADTQYF. CDR3 coding DNA: TGTGCCAGCAGTCGGGGAGGAGCAGATACGCAGTATTTT.

This clone was detected only once. The chain is built from TRBV6-5 and TRBJ1-5, with D unresolved. Trimming took 10 bases from V and 7 from J, leaving 14 bases between them. CDR1 and CDR2 from the germline V gene are MNHEY and SVGAGI. The CDR3 consists of 12 residues. The CDR3 spells CAISGYEQPQHF. The CDR3, as DNA: TGTGCCATCTCCGGGTACGAGCAGCCCCAGCATTTT.

The chain recombines TRBV6-5 with TRBJ2-7, with 7 bases aligning to TRBD1. With V trimmed by 0 bases and J by 5 bases, 4 bases remained unmatched. Germline V CDR1 and CDR2: MNHEY, SVGAGI. The CDR3 sequence is 14 residues long. CDR3 protein: CASSYSARGNEQYF. DNA of the CDR3: TGTGCCAGCAGTTACTCAGCCAGGGGGAACGAGCAGTACTTC.

The rearrangement uses TRBV7-3 and TRBJ2-1, with 7 nucleotides matching TRBD2. Germline V gene data show CDR1 as SGHTA and CDR2 as FQGTGA. This CDR3 spans 12 amino acids. V trimming: 5 bases; J trimming: 5 bases; junction bases outside the gene matches: 0. Here the CDR3 DNA reads TGTGCCAGCAGCGGGACTAACAATGAGCAGTTCTTC. It yields the protein CASSGTNNEQFF.

V usage is TRBV28 and J usage is TRBJ2-3; D is undetermined. V lost 8 bases and J lost 4, with 4 bases in between. This CDR3 is built from 10 residues. Germline-derived CDR1 and CDR2 are MDHEN and SYDVKM. CDR3 residues: CASGSDTQYF. CDR3 DNA: TGTGCCAGCGGCTCAGATACGCAGTATTTT. Complete variable domain (other parts from reference TRBV28 and TRBJ2-3): DVKVTQSSRYLVKRTGEKVFLECVQDMDHENMFWYRQDPGLGLRLIYFSYDVKMKEKGDIPEGYSVSREKKERFSLILESASTNQTSMYLCASGSDTQYFGPGTRLTVL.

This clone was seen just once. This rearrangement joins TRBV28 to TRBJ2-5; D is perhaps TRBD2 (5 bases). CDR3 size: 15 residues. The germline V and J ends were trimmed by 3 bases and 2 bases, with 13 bases remaining between them. Germline loops: CDR1 MDHEN, CDR2 SYDVKM. CDR3 in amino acids: CASSLDSARQETQYF. The CDR3 coding sequence is TGTGCCAGCAGTTTGGACTCTGCACGTCAAGAGACCCAGTACTTC.

The chain couples TRBV13 to TRBJ1-3; D gene uncertain. Germline V lookup: CDR1 PRHDT, CDR2 FYEKMQ (reference sequence). Trimming took 5 bases from V and 2 from J, leaving 13 bases between them. The CDR3 spans 15 residues. The CDR3 DNA follows: TGTGCCAGCAGCCAAAACTACAACGCTGGAAACACCATATATTTT. Encoded protein: CASSQNYNAGNTIYF. The whole variable domain, remainder taken from reference TRBV13 and TRBJ1-3, is AAGVIQSPRHLIKEKRETATLKCYPIPRHDTVYWYQQGPGQDPQFLISFYEKMQSDKGSIPDRFSAQQFSDYHSELNMSSLELGDSALYFCASSQNYNAGNTIYFGEGSWLTVV.

This clone was observed a few times. The genes are TRBV27 and TRBJ1-1; D might be TRBD1 (5 bases). CDR3 length: 14 residues. Germline CDR1 reads MNHEY; CDR2 reads SMNVEV (reference sequence). V was shortened by 5 bases and J by 12 bases, with 22 bases between the two germline ends. The CDR3 DNA follows: TGTGCCAGCAGTAACCCTATACAGGCGCGGACGCCTTTCTTT. The encoded protein is CASSNPIQARTPFF.

The chain employs TRBV19 and TRBJ2-1, with TRBD1 matching 7 bases. V was clipped by 4 bases and J by 0 bases; unmatched bases: 6. The CDR3 totals 16 residues. The germline gives CDR1 LNHDA, CDR2 SQIVND (reference sequence). The CDR3 loop is CASSSPGQPSYNEQFF. CDR3 coding DNA: TGTGCCAGTAGTAGTCCGGGACAGCCCTCCTACAATGAGCAGTTCTTC.